The clone carrying this T cell receptor (beta chain) was seen a few times. Terminally differentiated effector memory CD45RA+ cells were excluded by CCR7 positive selection of CD45RO-negative cells. These data belong to a study of shared clonotypes between healthy human individuals. Germline CDR1 LNHDA, CDR2 SQIVND (reference sequence). The V end was cut by 7 bases, the J end by 3 bases, with 12 bases between. The CDR3 runs 13 residues. Sequenced by immunoSEQ multiplex PCR; TCRdb stores in-frame clones only, minus some. The sample includes about 2 million clones, about 95% of them seen just once. The sequenced material came from naive CD8+ T cells sorted from blood. The V call is TRBV19, the J call TRBJ1-2; D is undetermined. This sequence originates from a man between 18 and 29 years old in good health. The DNA for the CDR3 is TGTGCCAGTAAAAATCCAGAAGACTATGGCTACACCTTC. Its protein is CASKNPEDYGYTF.